The sequence of this TCR beta chain was determined in a study of blood T cell repertoires in COVID-19. Study in general: Sites in the United States, Italy and Spain provided acute and convalescent COVID-19 samples. PBMCs, B-cell-depleted T cells, or T cells provided the cDNA or gDNA that made up the material.

As processed by the authors: Nucleated cell counts were estimated from reference gene primer amplification. Assay used: immunoSEQ multiplex PCR; TCRdb lists only in-frame clones, some missing. V, J and clone size derive from that table, while D and trimming were established from the DNA sequence. Of about 260,000 clones listed, around 86% are singletons. Germline V lookup: CDR1 SGHTA, CDR2 FQGNSA. The CDR3 contains 15 residues. J lost 4 bases, V lost 4 bases, and 7 bases had no gene match. The chain uses TRBV7-2 and TRBJ2-5; the match to TRBD1 covers 9 bases. Sequencing input: peripheral blood. The TCR originated in a man aged 18-30 years with active or convalescent COVID-19. As DNA, the CDR3 is TGTGCCAGCAGCTCCTCGGGACAGGGCACAGAGACCCAGTACTTC. It codes for CASSSSGQGTETQYF.